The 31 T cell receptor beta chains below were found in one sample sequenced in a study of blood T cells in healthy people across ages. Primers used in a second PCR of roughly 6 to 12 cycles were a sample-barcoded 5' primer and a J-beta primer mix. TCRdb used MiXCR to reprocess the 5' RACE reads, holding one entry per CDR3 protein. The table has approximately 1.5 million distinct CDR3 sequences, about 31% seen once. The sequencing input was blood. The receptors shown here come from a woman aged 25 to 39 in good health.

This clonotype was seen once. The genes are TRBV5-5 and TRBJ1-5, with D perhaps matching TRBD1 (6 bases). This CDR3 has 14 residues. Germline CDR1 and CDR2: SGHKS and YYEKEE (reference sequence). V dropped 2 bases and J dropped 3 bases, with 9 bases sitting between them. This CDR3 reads CASSFRGPNQPQHF. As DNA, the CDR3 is TGTGCCAGCAGCTTCCGGGGGCCCAATCAGCCCCAGCATTTT.

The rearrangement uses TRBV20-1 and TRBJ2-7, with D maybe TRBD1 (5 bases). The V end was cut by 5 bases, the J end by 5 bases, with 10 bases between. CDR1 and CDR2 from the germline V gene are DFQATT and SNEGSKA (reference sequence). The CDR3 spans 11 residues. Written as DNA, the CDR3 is TGCAGTGCTTTTCAGGGAAACGAGCAGTACTTC. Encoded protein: CSAFQGNEQYF.

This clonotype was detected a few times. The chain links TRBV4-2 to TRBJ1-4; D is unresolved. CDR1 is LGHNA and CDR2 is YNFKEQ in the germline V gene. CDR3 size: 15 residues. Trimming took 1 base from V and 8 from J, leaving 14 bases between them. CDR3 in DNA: TGTGCCAGCAGCCAAGGTAGGGCCAAGGAGGAAAAACTGTTTTTT. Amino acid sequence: CASSQGRAKEEKLFF.

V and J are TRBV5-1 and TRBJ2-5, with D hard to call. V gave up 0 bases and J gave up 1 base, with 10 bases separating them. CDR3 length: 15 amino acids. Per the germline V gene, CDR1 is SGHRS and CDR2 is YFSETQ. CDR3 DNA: TGCGCCAGCAGCTTGGAGTTTAGGACCCAAGAGACCCAGTACTTC. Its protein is CASSLEFRTQETQYF.

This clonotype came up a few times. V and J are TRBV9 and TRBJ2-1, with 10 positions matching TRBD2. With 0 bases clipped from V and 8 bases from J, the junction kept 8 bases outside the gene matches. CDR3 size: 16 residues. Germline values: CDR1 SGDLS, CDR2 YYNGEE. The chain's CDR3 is CASSVEASGGAYEQFF. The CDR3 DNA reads TGTGCCAGCAGCGTAGAGGCGAGCGGGGGGGCCTATGAGCAGTTCTTC.

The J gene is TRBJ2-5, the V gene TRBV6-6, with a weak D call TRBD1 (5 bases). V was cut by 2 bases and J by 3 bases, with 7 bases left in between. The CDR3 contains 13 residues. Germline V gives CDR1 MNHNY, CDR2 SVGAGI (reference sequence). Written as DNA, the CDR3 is TGTGCCAGCAGTTACGAAGGGGAAGAGACCCAGTACTTC. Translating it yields CASSYEGEETQYF.

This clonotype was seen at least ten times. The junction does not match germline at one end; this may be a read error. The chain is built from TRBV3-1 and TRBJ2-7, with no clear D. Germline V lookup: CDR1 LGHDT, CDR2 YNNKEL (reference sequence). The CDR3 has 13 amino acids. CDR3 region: CASSQGLTYEQYF. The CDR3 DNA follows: TGCGCCAGCAGCCAAGGGCTAACCTACGAGCAGTACTTC.

CDR3 bases: TGTGCCAGCAGCGTAGCTCGAGCGGGATCAACACTAGGGAACACCGGGGAGCTGTTTTTT. Translating gives CASSVARAGSTLGNTGELFF. The chain has TRBV9 and TRBJ2-2; 7 nucleotides align to TRBD2. Per the germline V gene, CDR1 is SGDLS and CDR2 is YYNGEE. This CDR3 has 20 amino acids. V trimming: 0 bases; J trimming: 1 base; junction bases outside the gene matches: 15. The whole variable domain, filled in from reference TRBV9 and TRBJ2-2, reads DSGVTQTPKHLITATGQRVTLRCSPRSGDLSVYWYQQSLDQGLQFLIQYYNGEERAKGNILERFSAQQFPDLHSELNLSSLELGDSALYFCASSVARAGSTLGNTGELFFGEGSRLTVL.

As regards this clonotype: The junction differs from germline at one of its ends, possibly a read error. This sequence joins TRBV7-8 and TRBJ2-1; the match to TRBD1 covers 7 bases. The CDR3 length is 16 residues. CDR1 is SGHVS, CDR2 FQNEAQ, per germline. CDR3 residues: CACSPVGQWSYNEQFF. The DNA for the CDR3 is TGTGCCTGCAGCCCGGTGGGACAGTGGTCCTACAATGAGCAGTTCTTC.

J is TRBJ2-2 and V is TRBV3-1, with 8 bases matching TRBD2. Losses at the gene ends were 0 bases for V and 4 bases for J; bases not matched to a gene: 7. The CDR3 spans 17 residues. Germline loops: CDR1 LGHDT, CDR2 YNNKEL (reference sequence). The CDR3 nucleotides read TGTGCCAGCAGCCAAGATTCAGCGGGAGCGAGCACCGGGGAGCTGTTTTTT. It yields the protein CASSQDSAGASTGELFF.

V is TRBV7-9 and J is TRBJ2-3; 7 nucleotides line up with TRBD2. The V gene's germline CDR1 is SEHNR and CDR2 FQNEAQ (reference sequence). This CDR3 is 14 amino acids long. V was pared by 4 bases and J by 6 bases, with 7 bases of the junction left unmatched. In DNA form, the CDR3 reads TGTGCCAGCAGCTCGGGGGACTACCTGGATACGCAGTATTTT. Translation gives CASSSGDYLDTQYF.

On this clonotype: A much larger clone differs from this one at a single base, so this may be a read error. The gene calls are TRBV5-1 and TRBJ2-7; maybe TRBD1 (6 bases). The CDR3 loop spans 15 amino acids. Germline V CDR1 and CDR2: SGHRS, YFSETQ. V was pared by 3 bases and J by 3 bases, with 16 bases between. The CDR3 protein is CASSWSARDNYEQYF. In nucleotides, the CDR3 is TGCGCCAGCAGCTGGAGCGCCCGGGACAACTACGAGCAGTACTTC.

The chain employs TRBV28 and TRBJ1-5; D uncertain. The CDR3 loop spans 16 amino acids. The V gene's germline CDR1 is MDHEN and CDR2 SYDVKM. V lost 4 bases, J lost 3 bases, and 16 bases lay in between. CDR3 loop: CASSSSDLPPNQPQHF. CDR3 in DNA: TGTGCCAGCAGTTCGTCGGACCTTCCCCCCAATCAGCCCCAGCATTTT.

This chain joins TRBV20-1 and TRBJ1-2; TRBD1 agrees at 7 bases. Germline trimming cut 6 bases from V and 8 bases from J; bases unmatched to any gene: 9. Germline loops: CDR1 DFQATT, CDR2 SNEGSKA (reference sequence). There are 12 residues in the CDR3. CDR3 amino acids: CSASTGSGGYTF. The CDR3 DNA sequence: TGCAGTGCCTCGACAGGGTCAGGCGGCTACACCTTC.

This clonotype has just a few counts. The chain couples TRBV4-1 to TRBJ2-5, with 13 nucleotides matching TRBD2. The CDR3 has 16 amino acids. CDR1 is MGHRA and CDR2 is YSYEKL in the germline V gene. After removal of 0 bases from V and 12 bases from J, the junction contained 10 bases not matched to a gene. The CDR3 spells CASSQEDGLAGVEEYF. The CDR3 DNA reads TGCGCCAGCAGCCAAGAGGACGGACTAGCGGGAGTGGAAGAGTACTTC.

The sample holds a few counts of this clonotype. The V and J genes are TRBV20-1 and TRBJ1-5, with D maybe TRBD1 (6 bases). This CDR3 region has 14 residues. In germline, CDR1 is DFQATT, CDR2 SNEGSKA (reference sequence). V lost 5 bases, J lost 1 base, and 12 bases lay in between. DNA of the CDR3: TGCAGTGCTGCCAGGGGTCAAAGCAATCAGCCCCAGCATTTT. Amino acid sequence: CSAARGQSNQPQHF.

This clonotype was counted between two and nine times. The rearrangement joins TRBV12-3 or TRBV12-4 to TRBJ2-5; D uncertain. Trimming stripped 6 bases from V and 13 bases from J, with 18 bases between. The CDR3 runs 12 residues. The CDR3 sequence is CASSLTSGVGYF. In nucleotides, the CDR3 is TGTGCCAGCAGCCTGACAAGTGGGGTCGGGTACTTC.

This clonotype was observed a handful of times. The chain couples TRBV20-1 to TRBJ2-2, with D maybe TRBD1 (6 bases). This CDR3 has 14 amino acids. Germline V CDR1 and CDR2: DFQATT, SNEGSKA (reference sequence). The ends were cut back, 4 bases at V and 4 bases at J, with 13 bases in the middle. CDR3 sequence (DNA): TGCAGTGCTAACCGACAGGAGATCACCGGGGAGCTGTTTTTT. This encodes CSANRQEITGELFF.

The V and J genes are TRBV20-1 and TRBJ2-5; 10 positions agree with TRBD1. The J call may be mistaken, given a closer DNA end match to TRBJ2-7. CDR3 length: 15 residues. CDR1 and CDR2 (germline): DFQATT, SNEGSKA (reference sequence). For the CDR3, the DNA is TGCAGTGTGAAACCACGGGACAGGGGAAGCTACGAGCAGTACTTC. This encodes CSVKPRDRGSYEQYF.

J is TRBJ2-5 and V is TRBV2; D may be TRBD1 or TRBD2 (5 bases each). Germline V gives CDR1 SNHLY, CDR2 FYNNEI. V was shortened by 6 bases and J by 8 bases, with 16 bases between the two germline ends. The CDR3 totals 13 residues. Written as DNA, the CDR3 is TGTGCCAGCAGAAGGGACCAGGAGAGAACCCAGTACTTC. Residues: CASRRDQERTQYF.

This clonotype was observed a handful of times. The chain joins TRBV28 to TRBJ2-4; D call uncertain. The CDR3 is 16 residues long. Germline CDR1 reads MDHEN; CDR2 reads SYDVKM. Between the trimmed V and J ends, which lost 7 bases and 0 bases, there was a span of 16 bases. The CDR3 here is CASIRPHLLAKNIQYF. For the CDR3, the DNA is TGTGCCAGCATTCGGCCGCATTTACTAGCCAAAAACATTCAGTACTTC.

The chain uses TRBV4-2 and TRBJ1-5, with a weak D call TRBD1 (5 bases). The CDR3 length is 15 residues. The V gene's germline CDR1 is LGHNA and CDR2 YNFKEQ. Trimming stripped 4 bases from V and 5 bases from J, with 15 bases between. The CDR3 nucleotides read TGTGCCAGCAGCCCGGGACCCAACGGCGATCAGCCCCAGCATTTT. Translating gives CASSPGPNGDQPQHF.

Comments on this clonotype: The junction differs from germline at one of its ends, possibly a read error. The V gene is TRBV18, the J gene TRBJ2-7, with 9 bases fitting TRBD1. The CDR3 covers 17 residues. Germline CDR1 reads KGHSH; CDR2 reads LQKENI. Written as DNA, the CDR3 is TGTGCCAACTCACCACCGAGGGTGGGACAGGGAATCCACGAGCAGTACTTC. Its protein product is CANSPPRVGQGIHEQYF.

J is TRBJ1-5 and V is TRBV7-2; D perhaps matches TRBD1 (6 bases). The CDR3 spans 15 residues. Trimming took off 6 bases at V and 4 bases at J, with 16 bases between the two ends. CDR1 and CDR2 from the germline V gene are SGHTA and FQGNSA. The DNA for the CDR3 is TGTGCCAGCAGTTCGGCGGGGGCGAATAATCAGCCCCAGCATTTT. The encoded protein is CASSSAGANNQPQHF.

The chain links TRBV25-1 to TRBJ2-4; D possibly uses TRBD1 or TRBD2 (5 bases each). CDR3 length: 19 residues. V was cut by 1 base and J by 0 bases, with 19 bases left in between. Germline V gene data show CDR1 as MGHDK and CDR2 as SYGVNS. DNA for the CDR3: TGTGCCAGCAGTGAATCCGGTGGGGGACGTGCTCTAGCCAAAAACATTCAGTACTTC. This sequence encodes CASSESGGGRALAKNIQYF.

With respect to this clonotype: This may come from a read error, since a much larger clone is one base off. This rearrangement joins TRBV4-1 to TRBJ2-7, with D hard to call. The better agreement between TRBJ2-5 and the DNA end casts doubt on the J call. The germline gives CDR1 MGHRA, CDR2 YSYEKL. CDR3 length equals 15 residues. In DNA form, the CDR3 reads TGCGCCAGCAGCCAACTACAGTTGCCCCAAGGGACCCAGTACTTC. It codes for CASSQLQLPQGTQYF.

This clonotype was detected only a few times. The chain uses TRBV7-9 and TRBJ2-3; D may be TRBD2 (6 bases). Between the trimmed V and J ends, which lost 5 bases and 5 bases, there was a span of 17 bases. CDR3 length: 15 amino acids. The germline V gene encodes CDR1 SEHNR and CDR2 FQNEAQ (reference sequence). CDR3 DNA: TGTGCCAGCAGCATCCGGGACTTGCAGAGAGATACGCAGTATTTT. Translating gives CASSIRDLQRDTQYF.

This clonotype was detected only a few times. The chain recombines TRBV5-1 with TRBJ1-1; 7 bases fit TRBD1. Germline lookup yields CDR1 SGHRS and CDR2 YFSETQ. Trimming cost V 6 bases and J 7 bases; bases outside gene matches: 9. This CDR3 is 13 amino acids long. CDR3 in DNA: TGCGCCAGCACTCCAGGGGGGCTTGGTGAAGCTTTCTTT. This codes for CASTPGGLGEAFF.

For the CDR3, the DNA is TGTGCCAGCAGCCAACCCGGGACAGGGGACCAAGAGACCCAGTACTTC. Protein product: CASSQPGTGDQETQYF. The chain joins TRBV3-1 to TRBJ2-5, with 10 nucleotides matching TRBD1. CDR3 length: 16 amino acids. Germline loops: CDR1 LGHDT, CDR2 YNNKEL (reference sequence). Germline trimming cut 2 bases from V and 0 bases from J; bases unmatched to any gene: 3.

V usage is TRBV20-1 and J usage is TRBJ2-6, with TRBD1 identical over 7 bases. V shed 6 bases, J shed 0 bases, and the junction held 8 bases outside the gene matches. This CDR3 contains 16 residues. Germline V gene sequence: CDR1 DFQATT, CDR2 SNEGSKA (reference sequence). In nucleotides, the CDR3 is TGCAGTGCCCCGACAGGGCGACTCTCTGGGGCCAACGTCCTGACTTTC. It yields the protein CSAPTGRLSGANVLTF.

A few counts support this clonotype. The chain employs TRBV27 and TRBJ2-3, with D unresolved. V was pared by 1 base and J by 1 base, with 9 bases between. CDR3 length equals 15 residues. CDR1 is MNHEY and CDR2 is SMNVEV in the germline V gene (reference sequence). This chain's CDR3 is CASSLWQSGTDTQYF. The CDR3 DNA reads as TGTGCCAGCAGTTTATGGCAATCTGGCACAGATACGCAGTATTTT.